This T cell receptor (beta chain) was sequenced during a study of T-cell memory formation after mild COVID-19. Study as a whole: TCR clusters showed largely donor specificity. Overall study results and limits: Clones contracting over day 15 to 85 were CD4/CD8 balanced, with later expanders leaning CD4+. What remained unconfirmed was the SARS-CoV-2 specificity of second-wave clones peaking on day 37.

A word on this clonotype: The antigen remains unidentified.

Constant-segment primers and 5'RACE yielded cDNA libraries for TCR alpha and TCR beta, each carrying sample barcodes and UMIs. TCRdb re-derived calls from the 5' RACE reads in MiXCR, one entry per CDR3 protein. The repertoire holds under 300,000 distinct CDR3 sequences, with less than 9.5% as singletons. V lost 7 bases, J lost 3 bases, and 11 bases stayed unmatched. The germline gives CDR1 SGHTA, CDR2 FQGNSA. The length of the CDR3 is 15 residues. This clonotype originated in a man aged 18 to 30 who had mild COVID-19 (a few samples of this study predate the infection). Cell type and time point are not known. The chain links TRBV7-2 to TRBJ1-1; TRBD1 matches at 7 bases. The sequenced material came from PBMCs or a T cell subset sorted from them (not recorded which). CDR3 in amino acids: CASMLTGWSHTEAFF. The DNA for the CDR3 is TGTGCCAGCATGTTGACAGGGTGGTCCCACACTGAAGCTTTCTTT. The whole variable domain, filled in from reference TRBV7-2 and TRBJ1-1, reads GAGVSQSPSNKVTEKGKDVELRCDPISGHTALYWYRQSLGQGLEFLIYFQGNSAPDKSGLPSDRFSAERTGGSVSTLTIQRTQQEDSAVYLCASMLTGWSHTEAFFGQGTRLTVV.